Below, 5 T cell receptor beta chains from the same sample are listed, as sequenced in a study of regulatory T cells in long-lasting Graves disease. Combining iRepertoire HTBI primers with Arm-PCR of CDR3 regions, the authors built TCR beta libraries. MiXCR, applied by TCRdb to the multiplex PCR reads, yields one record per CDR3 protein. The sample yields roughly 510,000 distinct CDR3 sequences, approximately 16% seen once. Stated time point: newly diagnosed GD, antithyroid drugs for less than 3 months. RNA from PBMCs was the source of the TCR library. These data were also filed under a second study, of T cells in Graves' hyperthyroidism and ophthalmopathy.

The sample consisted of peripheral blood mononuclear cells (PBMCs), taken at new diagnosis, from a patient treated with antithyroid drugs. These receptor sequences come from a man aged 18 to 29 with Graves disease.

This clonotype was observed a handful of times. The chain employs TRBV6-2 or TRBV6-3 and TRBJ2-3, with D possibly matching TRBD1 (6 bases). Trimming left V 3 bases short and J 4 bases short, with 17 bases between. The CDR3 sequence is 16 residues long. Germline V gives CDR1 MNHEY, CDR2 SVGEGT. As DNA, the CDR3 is TGTGCCAGCAGTTATTCGGGGACACGGGGATCAGATACGCAGTATTTT. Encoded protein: CASSYSGTRGSDTQYF.

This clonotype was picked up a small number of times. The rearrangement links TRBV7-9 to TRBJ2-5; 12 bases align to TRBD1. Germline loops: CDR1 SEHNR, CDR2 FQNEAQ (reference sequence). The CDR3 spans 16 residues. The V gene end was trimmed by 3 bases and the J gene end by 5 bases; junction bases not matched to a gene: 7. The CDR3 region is CASSFRDRGPSETQYF. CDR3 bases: TGTGCCAGCAGCTTCCGGGACAGGGGGCCTAGTGAGACCCAGTACTTC.

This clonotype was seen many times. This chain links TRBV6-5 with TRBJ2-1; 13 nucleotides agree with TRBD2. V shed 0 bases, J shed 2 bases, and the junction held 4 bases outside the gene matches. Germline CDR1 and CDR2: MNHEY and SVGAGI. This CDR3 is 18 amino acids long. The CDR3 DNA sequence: TGTGCCAGCAGTTACTCAACTAGCGGGAGGGGAACCTACAATGAGCAGTTCTTC. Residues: CASSYSTSGRGTYNEQFF.

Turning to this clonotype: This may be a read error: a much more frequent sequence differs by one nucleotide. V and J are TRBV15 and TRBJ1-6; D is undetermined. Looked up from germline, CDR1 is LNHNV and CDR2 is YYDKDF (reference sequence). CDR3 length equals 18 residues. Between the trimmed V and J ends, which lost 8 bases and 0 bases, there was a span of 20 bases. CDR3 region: CATAQGRGPRSYNSPLHF. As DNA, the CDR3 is TGTGCCACCGCCCAAGGACGGGGTCCCCGCTCCTATAATTCACCCCTCCACTTT.

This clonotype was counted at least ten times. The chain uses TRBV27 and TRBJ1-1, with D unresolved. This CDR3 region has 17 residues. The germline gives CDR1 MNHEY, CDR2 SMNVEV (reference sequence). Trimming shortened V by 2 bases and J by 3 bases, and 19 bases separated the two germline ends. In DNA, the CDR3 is TGTGCCAGCAGTTTAGGATTTCGGGGAAGCTTTCACACTGAAGCTTTCTTT. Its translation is CASSLGFRGSFHTEAFF.